The clone carrying this T cell receptor beta chain was seen a few times. As handled by the study authors: Quantification of nucleated cells was approximated via reference gene primer amplification. TCRdb's copy holds only in-frame clones and misses some; the assay was immunoSEQ multiplex PCR. V and J calls and clone size follow that table, whereas D and trimming were derived from the DNA. This sample has about 240,000 clones, with roughly 79% found just once. The CDR3 extends over 15 amino acids. Losses at the gene ends were 4 bases for V and 2 bases for J; bases not matched to a gene: 6. The V gene's germline CDR1 is SGHDT and CDR2 YYEEEE. The source of the sample is a study of blood T cell repertoires in COVID-19. Turning to the study itself: Acute-phase and convalescent COVID-19 samples originated in the United States, Italy and Spain.

The specimen was peripheral blood. This sequence joins TRBV5-6 and TRBJ1-3, with TRBD1 identical over 7 bases. The receptor's source is a woman of 80 years or more with COVID-19, enrolled during active disease. The chain's CDR3 is CASSLRDSPGNTIYF. CDR3 nucleotide sequence: TGTGCCAGCAGCCTCAGGGACAGCCCTGGAAACACCATATATTTT.